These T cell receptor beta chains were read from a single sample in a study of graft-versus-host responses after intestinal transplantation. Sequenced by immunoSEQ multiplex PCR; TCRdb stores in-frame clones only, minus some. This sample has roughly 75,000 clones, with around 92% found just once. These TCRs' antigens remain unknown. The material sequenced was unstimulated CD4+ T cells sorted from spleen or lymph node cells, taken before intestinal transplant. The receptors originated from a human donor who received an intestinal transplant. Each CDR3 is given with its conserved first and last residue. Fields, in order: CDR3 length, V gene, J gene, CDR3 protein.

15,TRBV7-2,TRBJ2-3,CASSRSGRATDTQYF
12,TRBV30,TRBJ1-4,CAWSEHPEKLFF
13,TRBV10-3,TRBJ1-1,CAISETVNTEAFF
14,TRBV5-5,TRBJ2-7,CASSLAGGPYEQYF
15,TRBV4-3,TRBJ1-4,CASSLKGQSNEKLFF
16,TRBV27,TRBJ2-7,CASSPRTGLSSYEQYF
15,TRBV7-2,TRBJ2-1,CASSKQSSLNNEQFF
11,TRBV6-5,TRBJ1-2,CASNGGYGYTF
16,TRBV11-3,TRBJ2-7,CASSLEGGARVYEQYF
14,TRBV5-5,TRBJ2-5,CASSYPGSQETQYF
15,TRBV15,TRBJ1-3,CATSSQGQTGNTIYF
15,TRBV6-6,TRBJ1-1,CASSYSDSLNTEAFF
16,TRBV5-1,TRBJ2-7,CASSLDSRVGSYEQYF
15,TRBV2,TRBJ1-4,CASSLLTATNEKLFF
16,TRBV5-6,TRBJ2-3,CASSLGGALSTDTQYF
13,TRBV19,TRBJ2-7,CASSNQAGGEQYF
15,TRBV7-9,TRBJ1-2,CASTLGGGAYYGYTF
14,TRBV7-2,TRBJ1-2,CASSLGQGAGGYTF
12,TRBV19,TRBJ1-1,CASSIRNFEAFF
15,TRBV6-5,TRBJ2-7,CASSRTGVPIYEQYF
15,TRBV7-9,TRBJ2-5,CASSLSDRLYETQYF
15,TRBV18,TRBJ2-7,CASSPPGPAGDEQYF
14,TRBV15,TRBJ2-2,CATSRAGNTGELFF
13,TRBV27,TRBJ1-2,CASSATRGGGYTF
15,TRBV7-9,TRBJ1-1,CASSFITGTGTEAFF
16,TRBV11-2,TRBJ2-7,CASSLGGTRGAYEQYF
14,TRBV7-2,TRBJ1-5,CASSLQGGNQPQHF
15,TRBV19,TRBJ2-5,CASSIVGGASETQYF
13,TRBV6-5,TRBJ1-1,CASRRGRETEAFF
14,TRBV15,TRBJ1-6,CATSRGGNNSPLHF
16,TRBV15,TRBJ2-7,CATSRGRALSSYEQYF
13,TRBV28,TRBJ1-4,CASSLSVGEKLFF
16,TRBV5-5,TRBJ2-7,CASSLVPSGGYYEQYF
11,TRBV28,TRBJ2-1,CASSLKFRQFF
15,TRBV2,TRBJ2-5,CASKIGWGGGETQYF
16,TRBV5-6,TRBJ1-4,CASSIAGIGTNEKLFF
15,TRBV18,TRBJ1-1,CASSPRGQGNTEAFF
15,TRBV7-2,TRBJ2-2,CASSLVWSGSGELFF
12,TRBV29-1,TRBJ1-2,CSGTTGAYGYTF
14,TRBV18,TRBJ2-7,CASSRDSKHYEQYF
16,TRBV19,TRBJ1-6,CASSTRAGLNNSPLHF
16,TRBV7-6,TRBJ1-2,CASSLPGGDPNYGYTF
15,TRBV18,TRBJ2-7,CASSPPGLVGDEQYF
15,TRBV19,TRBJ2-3,CASSIRLAVEDTQYF
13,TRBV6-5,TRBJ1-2,CASREGGDYGYTF
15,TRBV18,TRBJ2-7,CASSPSRQGSYEQYF
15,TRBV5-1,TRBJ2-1,CASSWAGTGEVEQFF
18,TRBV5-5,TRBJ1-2,CASSSLAPSGGTTYGYTF
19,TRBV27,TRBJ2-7,CASSLYGDLAGAGSYEQYF
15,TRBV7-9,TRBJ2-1,CASSSTGGHNNEQFF
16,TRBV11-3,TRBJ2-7,CASSLVVTRGIYEQYF
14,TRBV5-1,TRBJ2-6,CASGTGTGANVLTF
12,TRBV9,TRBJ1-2,CASSAVTVGYTF